A selection of T cell receptor beta chains follows, all from one sample in a study of blood T cell repertoires in COVID-19. Produced via immunoSEQ multiplex PCR; TCRdb's table is partial and in-frame only. This repertoire shows under 150,000 clones, more than 90% found once; its top ten account for around 4.6%. The sequenced sample was peripheral blood. These receptors were obtained from a man between 60 and 75 years old with COVID-19, enrolled during active disease. CDR3s include the opening cysteine and the closing phenylalanine or tryptophan. Fields, in order: J gene, V gene, D gene, clone size, CDR3 DNA, CDR3 protein. D genes are given only for firm matches. Size is stated for part of the rows, as once, few or many counts, or as a class when the clone is expanded.

>TRBJ2-3|TRBV19|NA|NA
TGTGCCAGTACCTTCTCCTGGGGGGGCACAGATACGCAGTATTTT
CASTFSWGGTDTQYF
>TRBJ2-7|TRBV29-1|NA|few
TGCAGCGTTGTCGGCGGAGAGAGCTCCTACGAGCAGTACTTC
CSVVGGESSYEQYF
>TRBJ2-1|TRBV5-4|NA|NA
TGTGCCAGCAGCTTGCCCGCAGGGGCGGTCGGTGAGCAGTTCTTC
CASSLPAGAVGEQFF
>TRBJ1-1|TRBV5-1|NA|NA
TGCGCCAGCAACTCGGACACTGAAGCTTTCTTT
CASNSDTEAFF
>TRBJ2-1|TRBV19|NA|NA
TGTGCCAGTAGTCCGACGGACAGCTACAATGAGCAGTTCTTC
CASSPTDSYNEQFF
>TRBJ2-7|TRBV7-9|TRBD2|NA
TGTGCCAGCAGCTTGGGACTAGCGGAATACGAGCAGTACTTC
CASSLGLAEYEQYF
>TRBJ1-4|TRBV3-1/TRBV3-2|TRBD1|NA
TGTGCCAGCAGCAGGGGGCTAGCTAATGAAAAACTGTTTTTT
CASSRGLANEKLFF
>TRBJ1-4|TRBV23-1|TRBD1|NA
TGCGCCAGCAGTCAATCTTTTCGTCAGGGGGCAACTAATGAAAAACTGTTTTTT
CASSQSFRQGATNEKLFF
>TRBJ2-7|TRBV6-5|TRBD2|once
TGTGCCAGCAGTTACACCGGACTAGCGGGAGCCTACGAGCAGTACTTC
CASSYTGLAGAYEQYF
>TRBJ2-1|TRBV11-2|NA|NA
TGTGCCAGCAGCTTAACGGGTCTCTACAATGAGCAGTTCTTC
CASSLTGLYNEQFF
>TRBJ1-6|TRBV4-1|NA|NA
TGCGCCAGCAGCCAAGTTGTAGTGGGCCCGAGCTCCTATAATTCACCCCTCCACTTT
CASSQVVVGPSSYNSPLHF
>TRBJ2-5|TRBV7-2|NA|NA
TGTGCCAGCATCATGAGTCCCCTGGGGCCAGAGACCCAGTACTTC
CASIMSPLGPETQYF
>TRBJ2-4|TRBV11-1|TRBD2|NA
TGTGCCAGCAGCTCTAAGCGGGAGAGGGCCAAAAACATTCAGTACTTC
CASSSKRERAKNIQYF
>TRBJ2-3|TRBV5-1|TRBD2|NA
TGCGCCAGCAGTCAGCGGGAGGGGGGAACAGATACGCAGTATTTT
CASSQREGGTDTQYF
>TRBJ2-7|TRBV5-5|NA|NA
TGTGCCAGCAGCTTGTCGTACGGGTCATTCCCCTACGAGCAGTACTTC
CASSLSYGSFPYEQYF
>TRBJ1-5|TRBV6-5|NA|NA
TGTGCCAGCAGTCTTGACAGAAGCAATCAGCCCCAGCATTTT
CASSLDRSNQPQHF
>TRBJ1-4|TRBV4-1|NA|NA
TGCGCCAGCCGGGAGGGCAGGGCAGCAACTAATGAAAAACTGTTTTTT
CASREGRAATNEKLFF
>TRBJ2-3|TRBV5-1|NA|NA
TGCGCCAGCAGCTCGTCTGGGGGCGAATCAAGAGATACGCAGTATTTT
CASSSSGGESRDTQYF
>TRBJ2-2|TRBV25-1|TRBD1|NA
TGTGCCAGCAGTGGACAGGGCCGTCCCGGGGAGCTGTTTTTT
CASSGQGRPGELFF
>TRBJ2-7|TRBV12-5|TRBD1|few
TGTGCTAGTGGTTTGAGGGCCGCGCGGGGGACAGGGATCTCCTACGAGCAGTACTTC
CASGLRAARGTGISYEQYF
>TRBJ1-1|TRBV30|NA|NA
TGTGCCTGGAGGTTGTGGAGTGAAGCTTTCTTT
CAWRLWSEAFF
>TRBJ2-5|TRBV11-3|TRBD1|NA
TGTGCCAGCACCTCGGGACAGGAGACCGGGGCCCAGTACTTC
CASTSGQETGAQYF
>TRBJ2-1|TRBV19|NA|NA
TGTGCCAGTAGTAGGACTAAGGGCTCCTACAATGAGCAGTTCTTC
CASSRTKGSYNEQFF
>TRBJ2-1|TRBV10-3|TRBD2|NA
TGTGCCATCCAAGGGGTAGCGGGAAGTGAGCAGTTCTTC
CAIQGVAGSEQFF
>TRBJ1-4|TRBV3-1/TRBV3-2|NA|once
TGTGCCAGCCGGGGGGTCGAGGGTGAAAAACTGTTTTTT
CASRGVEGEKLFF
>TRBJ2-4|TRBV5-1|NA|NA
TGCGCCAGCAGCTTGGATGCGGGTGGTGACATTCAGTACTTC
CASSLDAGGDIQYF
>TRBJ2-7|TRBV28|TRBD1|NA
TGTGCCAGCAGCTCTGAGGGGGCCCTAGCCTACGAGCAGTACTTC
CASSSEGALAYEQYF
>TRBJ2-1|TRBV15|TRBD2|NA
TGTGCCACCATCGAGACTAGCGTTCTTGGTGAGCAGTTCTTC
CATIETSVLGEQFF
>TRBJ2-7|TRBV5-1|TRBD1|few
TGCGCCAGCAGCAGAGATCACAGGGGGGCCTCCTACGAGCAGTACTTC
CASSRDHRGASYEQYF